The T cell receptor beta chain under discussion was sequenced for a study of blood T cells in healthy people across ages (dated by TCRdb to between 2014 and 2017). Study-level background: In model experiments, template switching captured roughly one uniquely barcoded TCR beta cDNA molecule for every two T cells. To avoid experimental bias, donors of different ages were spread randomly across the sequencing lanes. Using deep sequencing normalized with unique cDNA molecular identifiers, the study measured how TCR beta repertoire diversity changes with age. The donors were divided into four age groups: young (average 16 years), middle-aged (roughly 40), aged (about 61) and long-lived (roughly 88). For two donors (one aged 18 to 30 and one aged 80 or older), the study analyzed two additional independent replicas of 1 million unique cDNA reads from the same blood draw.

The roughly 39 donors, aged about 6 to 95 years, were systemically healthy Caucasian individuals from Russia. Each donor gave 9 to 10 milliliters of peripheral blood, collected into EDTA-treated Vacutainer tubes. Ficoll-Paque density-gradient centrifugation was used to isolate PBMCs, with at least 6.5 million obtained per sample. Total RNA, at least 5 micrograms per sample, was extracted from PBMCs with Trizol reagent. The percentages of naive CD45RAhigh/CD27high T cells were determined by flow cytometry on a PBMC aliquot from every donor. Receptors were amplified or captured by 5' RACE. A second about 7 to 12 cycle PCR used a sample-barcoded 5' primer and a J-beta primer mix. Each TCR beta cDNA molecule received a unique molecular identifier from a template-switch 5' adaptor carrying 12 random nucleotides. Each sample yielded at least 2.5 million CDR3-containing paired-end reads. First-strand cDNA synthesis was performed from all RNA using the Mint cDNA synthesis kit, with priming by a TRBC-specific oligonucleotide. Following uracil-DNA glycosylase treatment, all cDNA underwent a first 18-cycle PCR with the universal primers M1SS and BC2_uni_R. Per the original workflow: For normalization, 1 million high-quality reads were randomly selected from each sample, with every read carrying a distinct molecular identifier. Instead of being binned into consensus sequences, reads that shared molecular identifiers were thrown out. MiTCR, run with a Q25 quality threshold and the strictest error-elimination algorithm, handled CDR3 identification, clonotype clustering and error correction. A nonparametric unseen species model with Euler transformation was used to estimate lower-bound total TCR beta diversity. In-frame beta chains were kept once TCRdb had trimmed the public reads at Q25 with fastp and called clones with MiXCR. Identical CDR3 proteins give one entry, which carries the most common genes and DNA. The V and J calls shown here were made by TCRdb, not taken from the authors' results. This sample gives around 2 million distinct CDR3 sequences in total; around 42% of them show up just once. Jointly, the top ten make up more than 20% of the sample.

Turning to this clonotype: The antigen it recognizes is unknown. The sample holds no much larger clone one base away, and base qualities are not on file.

V and J are trimmed by 7 bases and 4 bases, and the gene matches miss 9 bases of the junction. From the cysteine up to the phenylalanine, the CDR3 has a length of 15 residues. Just the 45-base CDR3 DNA is kept, in frame starting at base 1. The germline V gene (reference sequence) supplies CDR1 MNHNY and CDR2 SVGAGI. Study-wide findings and limitations: Observed TCR beta diversity per million T cells fell roughly linearly with age, and a significant reduction was already apparent by age about 36. Estimates of total diversity based on one million sequenced T cells were regarded as lower bounds and as underestimates. Donor CMV infection status was unknown, potentially confounding age-related changes in expanded clonotypes. Compared with the aged group, the long-lived group had more naive CD4+ T cells, fewer expanded clones and increased TCR diversity, suggesting age selection. Conclusive comparison of naive and antigen-experienced compartments was prevented by the profiling of bulk unsorted PBMCs. Observed TCR beta diversity correlated strongly with the percentage of naive T cells measured by flow cytometry.

This TCR was recovered from a human donor in good health. Specimen: blood. The chain links TRBV6-6 with TRBJ2-5; 10 of the junction bases match TRBD2. The CDR3 loop reads CASTSLAGVAETQYF. The DNA sequence is as follows: TGTGCCAGCACCTCCCTAGCGGGGGTAGCAGAGACCCAGTACTTC.